The 17 T cell receptor beta chains below all came from one sample that was sequenced in a study of cytomegalovirus exposure and HLA in healthy donors. The study ran its PCR with 60 Vbeta and 13 Jbeta primers. The assay was immunoSEQ multiplex PCR, and TCRdb's table has in-frame clones only and misses some. In the table there are about 130,000 clones, roughly 62% of which are singletons. The sequencing input was PBMCs. These receptors all stem from a man in his thirties or forties in good health and CMV-seropositive.

This clone was recorded a few times. This chain links TRBV25-1 with TRBJ1-1, with a weak D call TRBD1 (6 bases). Trimming stripped 5 bases from V and 0 bases from J, with 13 bases between. The CDR3 is 15 residues long. The germline V gene encodes CDR1 MGHDK and CDR2 SYGVNS. The CDR3 here is CASSKEGTLNTEAFF. Written as DNA, the CDR3 is TGTGCCAGCAGTAAAGAGGGGACACTGAACACTGAAGCTTTCTTT.

A few counts support this clone. J is TRBJ2-2 and V is TRBV9, with 9 bases identical to TRBD1. V gave up 4 bases and J gave up 3 bases; unmatched junction bases: 7. CDR1 SGDLS and CDR2 YYNGEE come from the germline V gene. CDR3 size: 16 residues. CDR3 nucleotides: TGTGCCAGCAGCCCCCAGGGGACAGGGTACACCGGGGAGCTGTTTTTT. Its translation is CASSPQGTGYTGELFF. Full variable domain (rest looked up from reference TRBV9 and TRBJ2-2): DSGVTQTPKHLITATGQRVTLRCSPRSGDLSVYWYQQSLDQGLQFLIQYYNGEERAKGNILERFSAQQFPDLHSELNLSSLELGDSALYFCASSPQGTGYTGELFFGEGSRLTVL.

The chain employs TRBV19 and TRBJ2-5; maybe TRBD1 (6 bases). The CDR3 covers 16 residues. Germline-derived CDR1 and CDR2 are LNHDA and SQIVND (reference sequence). The ends were cut back, 5 bases at V and 4 bases at J, with 20 bases in the middle. The CDR3 nucleotides read TGTGCCAGTAGTGGATCAGGGGAAGGAATCAGAGAGACCCAGTACTTC. Translating it yields CASSGSGEGIRETQYF.

Comments on this clone: Germline and junction disagree at one end, which may indicate a read error. The chain combines TRBV4-2 with TRBJ1-1; possibly TRBD1 for D (5 bases). This CDR3 has 15 residues. Germline CDR1 and CDR2: LGHNA and YNFKEQ. This chain's CDR3 is CASSQDRTLNTEAFF. Here the CDR3 DNA reads TGTGCCAGCAGCCAAGATAGGACACTGAATACTGAAGCTTTCTTT.

This rearrangement joins TRBV7-6 to TRBJ1-5, with 7 bases that match TRBD1. The CDR3 is made up of 14 amino acids. V trimming: 3 bases; J trimming: 4 bases; junction bases outside the gene matches: 3. The germline CDR1 and CDR2 sequences are SGHVS and FNYEAQ. The CDR3: CASSLGQRNQPQHF. CDR3 DNA sequence: TGTGCCAGCAGCTTGGGACAGAGAAATCAGCCCCAGCATTTT.

This chain uses TRBV19 with TRBJ2-5, with 8 bases matching TRBD2. Looked up from germline, CDR1 is LNHDA and CDR2 is SQIVND (reference sequence). J gave up 5 bases and V 1 base, and 6 bases lay outside the gene matches. The CDR3 totals 15 residues. CDR3 sequence: CASSIGAGGDETQYF. CDR3 DNA: TGTGCCAGTAGTATAGGCGCGGGAGGCGACGAGACCCAGTACTTC.

V gene TRBV7-9 combines with J gene TRBJ2-5; D is possibly TRBD2 (5 bases). Germline V gene data show CDR1 as SEHNR and CDR2 as FQNEAQ (reference sequence). CDR3 length: 14 residues. V dropped 4 bases and J dropped 0 bases, with 9 bases sitting between them. The CDR3 here is CASSSTMHQETQYF. CDR3 nucleotides: TGTGCCAGCAGCTCGACTATGCACCAAGAGACCCAGTACTTC.

The rearrangement joins TRBV7-3 to TRBJ2-5; 8 bases line up with TRBD1. The CDR3 has 15 amino acids. The germline gives CDR1 SGHTA, CDR2 FQGTGA. Trimming cost V 3 bases and J 5 bases; bases outside gene matches: 8. The CDR3 here is CASSFGRGRQETQYF. The CDR3 DNA reads as TGTGCCAGCAGCTTCGGCAGGGGGCGACAGGAGACCCAGTACTTC.

This clone showed up just a few times. The chain uses TRBV30 and TRBJ2-7; 7 bases align to TRBD2. CDR1 is GTSNPN, CDR2 SVGIG, per germline (reference sequence). Trimming at V came to 2 bases and at J to 6 bases, leaving 7 bases not matched to a gene. The CDR3 covers 13 residues. The CDR3 coding sequence is TGTGCCTGGAGTAGGCAGCGGGATCTCGAGCAGTACTTC. It yields the protein CAWSRQRDLEQYF.

This clone was picked up one time. This chain uses TRBV11-2 with TRBJ2-1; TRBD2 agrees at 9 bases. The V gene's germline CDR1 is SGHAT and CDR2 FQNNGV. V trimming: 7 bases; J trimming: 10 bases; junction bases outside the gene matches: 8. The CDR3 loop spans 13 amino acids. The DNA of the CDR3 is TGTGCCAGCAAGACGACTAGCGGAGCCGAGCAGTTCTTC. Amino acid sequence: CASKTTSGAEQFF.

This clone was counted only a few times. The sample has other DNA sequences that encode this CDR3 too. This chain uses TRBV5-1 with TRBJ2-1; no clear D gene. The germline gives CDR1 SGHRS, CDR2 YFSETQ. The length of the CDR3 is 13 residues. The V end was cut by 0 bases, the J end by 3 bases, with 4 bases between. The CDR3 spells CASSLDSYNEQFF. CDR3 bases: TGCGCCAGCAGCTTGGACAGCTACAATGAGCAGTTCTTC.

The rearrangement uses TRBV6-1 and TRBJ2-3; possibly TRBD2 for D (6 bases). The germline CDR1 and CDR2 sequences are MNHNS and SASEGT. The CDR3 runs 16 residues. V was pared by 3 bases and J by 3 bases, with 16 bases between. The CDR3 region has the DNA TGTGCCAGCAGTGATTTAGCAGGAGGGAGGACAGATACGCAGTATTTT. Protein: CASSDLAGGRTDTQYF.

The J gene is TRBJ2-7, the V gene TRBV19, with 8 bases matching TRBD1. Germline V CDR1 and CDR2: LNHDA, SQIVND (reference sequence). This CDR3 is built from 16 residues. The V and J ends lost 1 base and 2 bases, in that order; junction bases with no gene match: 7. Here the CDR3 DNA reads TGTGCCAGTAGTATAGGGCGACAGGGGACCACCTACGAGCAGTACTTC. It translates to CASSIGRQGTTYEQYF.

The rearrangement joins TRBV6-1 to TRBJ2-2, with 8 nucleotides matching TRBD2. Unmatched junction bases numbered 9, after V lost 4 bases and J lost 5 bases. This CDR3 is built from 16 residues. Germline V CDR1 and CDR2: MNHNS, SASEGT. The CDR3 spells CASSVMVAGRTGELFF. The CDR3 bases are TGTGCCAGCAGTGTTATGGTAGCGGGACGGACCGGGGAGCTGTTTTTT.

The chain is built from TRBV5-1 and TRBJ1-1; a possible D gene is TRBD1 (5 bases). V was shortened by 3 bases and J by 1 base, with 7 bases between the two germline ends. The CDR3 has 13 residues. CDR1 SGHRS and CDR2 YFSETQ come from the germline V gene. The CDR3 DNA reads as TGCGCCAGCAGCTGGCAGGGGAACACTGAAGCTTTCTTT. It encodes CASSWQGNTEAFF.

This chain uses TRBV5-1 with TRBJ2-3; the match to TRBD2 covers 9 bases. The CDR3 is 17 amino acids. V lost 3 bases and J lost 2; bases outside the gene matches: 10. The germline V gene has CDR1 SGHRS and CDR2 YFSETQ. CDR3 sequence (DNA): TGCGCCAGCAGCTATCGGAGGCGGGAGGGATCCACAGATACGCAGTATTTT. Translated, it gives CASSYRRREGSTDTQYF.

The V gene is TRBV5-5, the J gene TRBJ2-5; tentative D call: TRBD2 (5 bases). This CDR3 is built from 13 residues. Germline V lookup: CDR1 SGHKS, CDR2 YYEKEE (reference sequence). Trimming removed 1 base at V and 5 bases at J, with 9 bases between. For the CDR3, the DNA is TGTGCCAGCAGCTTGCCGGGGTCCGAGACCCAGTACTTC. The encoded protein is CASSLPGSETQYF.